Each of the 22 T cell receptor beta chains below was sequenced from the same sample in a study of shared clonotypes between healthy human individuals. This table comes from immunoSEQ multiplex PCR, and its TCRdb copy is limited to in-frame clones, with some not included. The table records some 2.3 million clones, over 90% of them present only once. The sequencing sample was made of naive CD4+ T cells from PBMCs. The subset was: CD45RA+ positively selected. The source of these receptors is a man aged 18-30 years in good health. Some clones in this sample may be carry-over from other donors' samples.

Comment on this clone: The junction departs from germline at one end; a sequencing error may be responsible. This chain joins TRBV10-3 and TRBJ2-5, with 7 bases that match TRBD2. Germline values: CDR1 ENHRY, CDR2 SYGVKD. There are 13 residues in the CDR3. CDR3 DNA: TGTGCCATCAGTGCAACCCCGTCCGGGACTACGGACTTC. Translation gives CAISATPSGTTDF.

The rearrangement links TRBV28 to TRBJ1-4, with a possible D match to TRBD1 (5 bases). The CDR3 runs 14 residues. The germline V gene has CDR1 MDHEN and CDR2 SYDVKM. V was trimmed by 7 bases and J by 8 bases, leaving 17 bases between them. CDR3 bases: TGTGCCAGCAATGAACAGGCCCCAGGGGAAAAACTGTTTTTT. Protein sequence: CASNEQAPGEKLFF. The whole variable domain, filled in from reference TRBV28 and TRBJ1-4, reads DVKVTQSSRYLVKRTGEKVFLECVQDMDHENMFWYRQDPGLGLRLIYFSYDVKMKEKGDIPEGYSVSREKKERFSLILESASTNQTSMYLCASNEQAPGEKLFFGSGTQLSVL.

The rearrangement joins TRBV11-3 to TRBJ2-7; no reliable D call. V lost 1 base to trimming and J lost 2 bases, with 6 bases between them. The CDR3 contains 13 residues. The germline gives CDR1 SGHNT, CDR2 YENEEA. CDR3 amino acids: CASSLGAPYEQYF. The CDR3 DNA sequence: TGTGCCAGCAGCTTAGGGGCCCCCTACGAGCAGTACTTC.

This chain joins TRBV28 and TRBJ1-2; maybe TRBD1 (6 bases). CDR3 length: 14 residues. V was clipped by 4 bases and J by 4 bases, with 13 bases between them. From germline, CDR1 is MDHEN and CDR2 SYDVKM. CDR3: CASSWNRGPYGYTF. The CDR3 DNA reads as TGTGCCAGCAGTTGGAATCGGGGGCCCTATGGCTACACCTTC.

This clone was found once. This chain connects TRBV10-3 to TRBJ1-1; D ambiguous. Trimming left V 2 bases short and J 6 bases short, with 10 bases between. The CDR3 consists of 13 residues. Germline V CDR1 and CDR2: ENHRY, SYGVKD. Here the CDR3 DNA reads TGTGCCATCAGTGAGCAAAGACGACCTGAAGCTTTCTTT. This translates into CAISEQRRPEAFF.

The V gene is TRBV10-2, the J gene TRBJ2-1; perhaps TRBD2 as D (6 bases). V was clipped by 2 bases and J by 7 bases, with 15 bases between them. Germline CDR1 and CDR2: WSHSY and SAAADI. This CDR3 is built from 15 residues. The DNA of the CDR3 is TGCGCCAGCAGTGAGCTGGCGGGGCCGGGGAATGAGCAGTTCTTC. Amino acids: CASSELAGPGNEQFF.

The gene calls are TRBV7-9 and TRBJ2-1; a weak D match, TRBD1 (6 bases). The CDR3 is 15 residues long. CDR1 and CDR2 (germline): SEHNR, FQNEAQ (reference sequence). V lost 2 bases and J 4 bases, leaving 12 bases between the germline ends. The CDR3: CASSLPEDSYNEQFF. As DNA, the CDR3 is TGTGCCAGCAGCTTACCCGAGGACAGTTACAATGAGCAGTTCTTC.

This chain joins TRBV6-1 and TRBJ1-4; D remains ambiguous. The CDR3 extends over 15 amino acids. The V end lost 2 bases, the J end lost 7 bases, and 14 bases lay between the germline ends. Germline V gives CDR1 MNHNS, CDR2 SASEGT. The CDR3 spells CASSEWAPGGEKLFF. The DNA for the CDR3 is TGTGCCAGCAGTGAATGGGCTCCAGGTGGTGAAAAACTGTTTTTT.

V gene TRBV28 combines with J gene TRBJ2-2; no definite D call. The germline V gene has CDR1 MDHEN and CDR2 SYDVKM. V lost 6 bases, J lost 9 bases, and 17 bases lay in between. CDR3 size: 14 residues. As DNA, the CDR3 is TGTGCCAGCAGCCCGGACCCCACCGGCCGGGAGCTGTTTTTT. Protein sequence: CASSPDPTGRELFF. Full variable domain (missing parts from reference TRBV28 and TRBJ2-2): DVKVTQSSRYLVKRTGEKVFLECVQDMDHENMFWYRQDPGLGLRLIYFSYDVKMKEKGDIPEGYSVSREKKERFSLILESASTNQTSMYLCASSPDPTGRELFFGEGSRLTVL.

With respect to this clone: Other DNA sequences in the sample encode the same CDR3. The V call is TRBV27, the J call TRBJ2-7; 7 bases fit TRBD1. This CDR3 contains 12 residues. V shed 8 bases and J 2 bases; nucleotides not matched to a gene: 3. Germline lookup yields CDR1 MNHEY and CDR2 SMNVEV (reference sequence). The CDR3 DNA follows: TGTGCCAGCCGACAGGGTGCCTACGAGCAGTACTTC. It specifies CASRQGAYEQYF.

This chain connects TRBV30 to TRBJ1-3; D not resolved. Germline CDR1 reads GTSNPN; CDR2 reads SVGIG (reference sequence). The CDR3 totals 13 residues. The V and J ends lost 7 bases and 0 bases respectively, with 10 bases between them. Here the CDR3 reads CASDRHSGNTIYF. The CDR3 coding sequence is TGTGCCTCAGATCGCCACTCTGGAAACACCATATATTTT.

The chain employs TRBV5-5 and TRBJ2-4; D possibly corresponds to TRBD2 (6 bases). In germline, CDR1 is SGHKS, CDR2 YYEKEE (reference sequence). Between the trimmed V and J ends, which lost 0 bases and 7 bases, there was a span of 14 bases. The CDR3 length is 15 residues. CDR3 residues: CASSLALGSGNIQYF. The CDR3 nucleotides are TGTGCCAGCAGCTTGGCGCTCGGGAGTGGGAACATTCAGTACTTC.

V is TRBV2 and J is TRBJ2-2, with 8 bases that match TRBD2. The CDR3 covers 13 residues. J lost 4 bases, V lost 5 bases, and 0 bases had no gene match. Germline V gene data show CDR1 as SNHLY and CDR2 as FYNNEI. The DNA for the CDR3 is TGTGCCAGCAGTACTAGCGGCACCGGGGAGCTGTTTTTT. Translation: CASSTSGTGELFF.

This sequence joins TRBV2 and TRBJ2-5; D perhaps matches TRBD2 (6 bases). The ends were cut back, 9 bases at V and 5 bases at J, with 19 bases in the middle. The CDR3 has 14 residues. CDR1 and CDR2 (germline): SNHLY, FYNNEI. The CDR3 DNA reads TGTGCCAGTCTCAGGGCGGGGCCCAGGGAGACCCAGTACTTC. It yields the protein CASLRAGPRETQYF.

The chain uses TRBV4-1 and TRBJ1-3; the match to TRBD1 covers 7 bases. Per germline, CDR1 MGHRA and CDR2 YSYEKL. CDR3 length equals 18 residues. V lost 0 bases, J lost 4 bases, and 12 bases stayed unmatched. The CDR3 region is CASSQDWGEGAGGNTIYF. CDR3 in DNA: TGCGCCAGCAGCCAAGATTGGGGAGAGGGGGCAGGAGGAAACACCATATATTTT.

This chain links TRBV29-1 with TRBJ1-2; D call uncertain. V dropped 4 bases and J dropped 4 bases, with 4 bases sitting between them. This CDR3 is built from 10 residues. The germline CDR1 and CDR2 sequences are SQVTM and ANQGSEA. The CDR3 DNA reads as TGCAGCGTTGGCTCCTATGGCTACACCTTC. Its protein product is CSVGSYGYTF.

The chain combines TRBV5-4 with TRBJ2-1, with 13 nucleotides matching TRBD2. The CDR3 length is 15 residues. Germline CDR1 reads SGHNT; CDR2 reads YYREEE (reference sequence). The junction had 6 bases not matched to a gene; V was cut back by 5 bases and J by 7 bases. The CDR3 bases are TGTGCCAGCAGTCCCGGACTAGCGGGAGATAATGAGCAGTTCTTC. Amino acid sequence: CASSPGLAGDNEQFF.

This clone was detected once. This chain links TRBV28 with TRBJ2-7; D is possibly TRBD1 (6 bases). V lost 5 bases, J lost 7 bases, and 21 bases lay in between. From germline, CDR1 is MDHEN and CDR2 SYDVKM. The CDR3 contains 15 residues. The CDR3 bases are TGTGCCAGCAGTGACTGGGACACCAAAACGGGGGAGCAGTACTTC. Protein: CASSDWDTKTGEQYF.

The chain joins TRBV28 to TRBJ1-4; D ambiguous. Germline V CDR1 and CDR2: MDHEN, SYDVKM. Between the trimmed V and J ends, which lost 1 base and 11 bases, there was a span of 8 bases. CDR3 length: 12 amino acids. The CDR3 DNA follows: TGTGCCAGCAGTTTATTTTTTGAGAAACTGTTTTTT. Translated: CASSLFFEKLFF.

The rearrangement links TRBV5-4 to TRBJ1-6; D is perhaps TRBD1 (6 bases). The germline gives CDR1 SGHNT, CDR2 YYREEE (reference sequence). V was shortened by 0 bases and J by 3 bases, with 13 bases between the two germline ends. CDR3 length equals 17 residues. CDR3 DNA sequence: TGTGCCAGCAGCTTGGTCGCAGGGGCGGGCTATAATTCACCCCTCCACTTT. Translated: CASSLVAGAGYNSPLHF.

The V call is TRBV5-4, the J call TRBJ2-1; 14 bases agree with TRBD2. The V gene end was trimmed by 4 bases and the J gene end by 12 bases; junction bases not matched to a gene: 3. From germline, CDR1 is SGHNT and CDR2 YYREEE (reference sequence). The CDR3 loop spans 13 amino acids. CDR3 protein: CASSLGLAGGQFF. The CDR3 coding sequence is TGTGCCAGCAGCCTTGGACTAGCGGGAGGGCAGTTCTTC.

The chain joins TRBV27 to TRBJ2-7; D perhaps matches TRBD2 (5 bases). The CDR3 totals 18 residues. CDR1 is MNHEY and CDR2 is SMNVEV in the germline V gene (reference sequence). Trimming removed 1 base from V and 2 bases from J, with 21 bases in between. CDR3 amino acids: CASSLFSIRAGSPYEQYF. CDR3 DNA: TGTGCCAGCAGTTTATTCTCAATTCGCGCGGGCTCCCCCTACGAGCAGTACTTC.